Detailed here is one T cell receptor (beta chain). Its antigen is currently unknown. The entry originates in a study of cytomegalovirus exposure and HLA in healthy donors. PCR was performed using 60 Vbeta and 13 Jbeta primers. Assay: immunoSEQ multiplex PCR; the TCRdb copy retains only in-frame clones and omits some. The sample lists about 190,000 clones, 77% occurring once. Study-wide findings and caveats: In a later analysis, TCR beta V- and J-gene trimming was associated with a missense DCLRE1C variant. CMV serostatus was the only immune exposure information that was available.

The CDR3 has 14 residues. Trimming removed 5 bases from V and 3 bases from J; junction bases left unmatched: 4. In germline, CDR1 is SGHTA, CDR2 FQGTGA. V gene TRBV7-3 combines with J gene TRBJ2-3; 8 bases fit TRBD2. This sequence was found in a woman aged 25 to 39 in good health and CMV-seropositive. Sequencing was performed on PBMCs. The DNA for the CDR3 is TGTGCCAGCAGCGATAGCGGGGAGACAGATACGCAGTATTTT. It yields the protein CASSDSGETDTQYF. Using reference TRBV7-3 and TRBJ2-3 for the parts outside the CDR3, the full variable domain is GAGVSQTPSNKVTEKGKYVELRCDPISGHTALYWYRQSLGQGPEFLIYFQGTGAADDSGLPNDRFFAVRPEGSVSTLKIQRTERGDSAVYLCASSDSGETDTQYFGPGTRLTVL.